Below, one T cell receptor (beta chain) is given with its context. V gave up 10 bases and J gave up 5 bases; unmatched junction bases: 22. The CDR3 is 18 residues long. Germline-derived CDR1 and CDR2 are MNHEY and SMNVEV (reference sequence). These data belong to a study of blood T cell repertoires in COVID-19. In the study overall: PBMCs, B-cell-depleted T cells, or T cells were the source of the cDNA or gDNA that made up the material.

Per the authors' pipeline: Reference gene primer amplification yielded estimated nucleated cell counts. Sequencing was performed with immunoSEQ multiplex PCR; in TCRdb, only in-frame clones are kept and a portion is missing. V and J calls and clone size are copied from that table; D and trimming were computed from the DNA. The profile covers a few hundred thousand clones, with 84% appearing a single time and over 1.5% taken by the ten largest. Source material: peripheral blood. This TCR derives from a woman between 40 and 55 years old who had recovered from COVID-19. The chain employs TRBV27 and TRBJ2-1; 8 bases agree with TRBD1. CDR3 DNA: TGTGCCACTACTCCACCGGGACAGGTTATAGTGGTGGACAATGAGCAGTTCTTC. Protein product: CATTPPGQVIVVDNEQFF.